This T cell receptor beta chain appears in the sequencing data of a study of blood T cell repertoires in COVID-19. Sequencing was performed with immunoSEQ multiplex PCR; in TCRdb, only in-frame clones are kept and a portion is missing. This table holds 210,000 or so clones, roughly 73% found once. CDR3 size: 14 residues. Germline trimming cut 3 bases from V and 10 bases from J; bases unmatched to any gene: 8. Germline V lookup: CDR1 DFQATT, CDR2 SNEGSKA (reference sequence). This clonotype was obtained from a woman older than 75 with active or convalescent COVID-19. Sequencing used peripheral blood. The chain couples TRBV20-1 to TRBJ2-1, with 11 bases identical to TRBD2. CDR3 in DNA: TGCAGTGCTAGTTTTAGCGGGGGGGCCAGGGAGCAGTTCTTC. Encoded protein: CSASFSGGAREQFF.